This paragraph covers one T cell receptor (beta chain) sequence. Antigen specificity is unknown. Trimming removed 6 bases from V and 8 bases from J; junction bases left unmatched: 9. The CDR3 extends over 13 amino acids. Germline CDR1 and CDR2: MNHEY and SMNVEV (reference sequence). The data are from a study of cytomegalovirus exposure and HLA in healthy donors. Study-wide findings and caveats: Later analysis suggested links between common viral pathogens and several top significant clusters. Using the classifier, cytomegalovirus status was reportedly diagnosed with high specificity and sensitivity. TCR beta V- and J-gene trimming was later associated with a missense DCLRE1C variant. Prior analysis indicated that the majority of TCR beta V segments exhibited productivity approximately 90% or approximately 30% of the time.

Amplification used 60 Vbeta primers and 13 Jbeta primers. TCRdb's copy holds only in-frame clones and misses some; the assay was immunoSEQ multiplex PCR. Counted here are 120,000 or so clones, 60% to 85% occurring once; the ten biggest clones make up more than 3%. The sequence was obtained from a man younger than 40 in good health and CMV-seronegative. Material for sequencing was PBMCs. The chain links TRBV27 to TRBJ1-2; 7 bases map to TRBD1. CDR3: CASSPTGNGGYTF. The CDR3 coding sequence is TGTGCCAGCAGCCCGACAGGGAATGGAGGCTACACCTTC.